Below are 16 T cell receptor beta chains sequenced from a single sample in a study of cytomegalovirus exposure and HLA in healthy donors (TCRdb year 2017). Library method: the immunoSEQ multiplex PCR assay. For the multiplex PCR, a mixture combining 60 forward primers for TCR Vbeta segments and 13 reverse primers for TCR Jbeta segments was used. TCRdb provides this immuneACCESS table in a form limited to in-frame rearrangements. Some clones are lacking; in checked studies, under half of them reflect an unresolved V gene, and why the rest are absent is not known. This sample lists around 130,000 clones; around four fifths were detected once. The ten largest clones add up to roughly 5.5% of the sample. Input material: PBMCs. The receptors were gathered from a man aged 25-40 years in good health and CMV-seronegative.

This chain connects TRBV9 to TRBJ1-2, with 9 nucleotides matching TRBD1. Losses at the gene ends were 3 bases for V and 2 bases for J; bases not matched to a gene: 8. CDR3 size: 16 residues. CDR1 is SGDLS and CDR2 is YYNGEE in the germline V gene. CDR3 amino acids: CASSAAGQGRNYGYTF. CDR3 DNA sequence: TGTGCCAGCAGCGCGGCCGGACAGGGGAGGAACTATGGCTACACCTTC.

V usage is TRBV28 and J usage is TRBJ2-6, with TRBD2 matching over 8 bases. Germline V gene sequence: CDR1 MDHEN, CDR2 SYDVKM. This CDR3 comprises 17 residues. V lost 2 bases to trimming and J lost 0 bases; unmatched junction nucleotides: 3. The CDR3 DNA reads as TGTGCCAGCAGTTTAGTCGGGACTAGCTCTGGGGCCAACGTCCTGACTTTC. It is translated as CASSLVGTSSGANVLTF.

This chain connects TRBV5-4 to TRBJ2-3; D not resolved. V lost 0 bases to trimming and J lost 1 base, with 15 bases between them. Germline V gives CDR1 SGHNT, CDR2 YYREEE (reference sequence). This CDR3 is built from 17 residues. In DNA form, the CDR3 reads TGTGCCAGCAGCTTGGACGTCGGCGTCCAGGGCACAGATACGCAGTATTTT. This gives the protein CASSLDVGVQGTDTQYF.

This clone came up once. The CDR3 sequence: CASSIGRGGDTQYF. In DNA form, the CDR3 reads TGTGCCAGTAGTATAGGCCGGGGGGGAGATACGCAGTATTTT. This sequence joins TRBV19 and TRBJ2-3; 8 bases match TRBD2. V shed 1 base and J 5 bases; nucleotides not matched to a gene: 2. The CDR3 is 14 amino acids. Germline CDR1 reads LNHDA; CDR2 reads SQIVND (reference sequence).

This chain connects TRBV6-5 to TRBJ2-5; 8 nucleotides match TRBD2. The last part of the DNA fits TRBJ2-7 better; the J call may be wrong. CDR1 MNHEY and CDR2 SVGAGI come from the germline V gene. There are 14 residues in the CDR3. CDR3 loop: CASSTGTSVHEQYF. In nucleotides, the CDR3 is TGTGCCAGCAGTACAGGGACTAGTGTCCACGAGCAGTACTTC.

V gene TRBV2 combines with J gene TRBJ1-2; possible D gene TRBD1, 5 bases. The V gene lost 2 bases and the J gene lost 4 bases, with 8 bases spanning the gap. This CDR3 contains 13 residues. The germline V gene encodes CDR1 SNHLY and CDR2 FYNNEI. CDR3 bases: TGTGCCAGCAGTGAAAACAGGTCCTATGGCTACACCTTC. This gives the protein CASSENRSYGYTF.

The gene calls are TRBV7-9 and TRBJ2-7; no reliable D call. Trimming shortened V by 3 bases and J by 5 bases, and 11 bases separated the two germline ends. This CDR3 region has 13 residues. In germline, CDR1 is SEHNR, CDR2 FQNEAQ (reference sequence). CDR3 nucleotides: TGTGCCAGCAGCTTTTTTGGTGCGGACGAGCAGTACTTC. It yields the protein CASSFFGADEQYF.

The chain recombines TRBV2 with TRBJ2-7; the D gene is possibly TRBD2 (5 bases). Trimming pared 7 bases from V and 6 bases from J, leaving 7 bases between. The germline V gene has CDR1 SNHLY and CDR2 FYNNEI. The CDR3 is 10 amino acids. Written as DNA, the CDR3 is TGTGCCAGCAAACTAGGCGAGCAGTACTTC. Protein sequence: CASKLGEQYF.

This clone came up a few times. The rearrangement uses TRBV2 and TRBJ1-4, with D tentatively TRBD1 (5 bases). Trimming pared 3 bases from V and 14 bases from J, leaving 16 bases between. The CDR3 contains 13 residues. Germline CDR1 SNHLY, CDR2 FYNNEI. The CDR3 sequence: CASSENIWEGLFF. CDR3 in DNA: TGTGCCAGCAGTGAGAACATCTGGGAGGGGCTGTTTTTT.

For the CDR3, the DNA is TGTGCCATCAGCTCGGGACTAGCGGACTACGAGCAGTACTTC. The encoded protein is CAISSGLADYEQYF. The V call is TRBV10-3, the J call TRBJ2-7; 11 nucleotides align to TRBD2. There are 14 residues in the CDR3. Trimming removed 6 bases from V and 3 bases from J; junction bases left unmatched: 4. From germline, CDR1 is ENHRY and CDR2 SYGVKD.

The chain couples TRBV9 to TRBJ1-1, with D perhaps TRBD1 (6 bases). Germline CDR1 is SGDLS and CDR2 is YYNGEE. This CDR3 region has 15 residues. V lost 0 bases, J lost 1 base, and 10 bases lay in between. In DNA, the CDR3 is TGTGCCAGCAGCGTAGTATGGACAGCGAACACTGAAGCTTTCTTT. Encoded protein: CASSVVWTANTEAFF.

The genes are TRBV5-8 and TRBJ1-1; D is unclear. Germline CDR1 SGHTS, CDR2 YDEGEE. The CDR3 consists of 11 residues. Trimming cost V 1 base and J 8 bases, with 6 bases left between them. The CDR3 nucleotides are TGTGCCAGCAGCTTGAACAGAGAAGCTTTCTTT. It codes for CASSLNREAFF.

The rearrangement uses TRBV18 and TRBJ2-5; no clear D. The germline V gene encodes CDR1 KGHSH and CDR2 LQKENI. V was shortened by 2 bases and J by 0 bases, with 7 bases between the two germline ends. The CDR3 covers 14 residues. The DNA for the CDR3 is TGTGCCAGCTCACCAGGGCAGGACCAAGAGACCCAGTACTTC. This translates into CASSPGQDQETQYF.

The chain is built from TRBV7-9 and TRBJ2-3; the match to TRBD1 covers 11 bases. This CDR3 comprises 15 residues. Germline CDR1 is SEHNR and CDR2 is FQNEAQ (reference sequence). V gave up 8 bases and J gave up 5 bases; unmatched junction bases: 9. This CDR3 reads CASLKGTGGLDTQYF. DNA of the CDR3: TGTGCCAGCTTAAAAGGGACAGGGGGTTTAGATACGCAGTATTTT.

This clone appeared a few times. This chain uses TRBV6-5 with TRBJ1-5, with 8 positions matching TRBD1. Trimming cost V 5 bases and J 6 bases; bases outside gene matches: 9. Looked up from germline, CDR1 is MNHEY and CDR2 is SVGAGI. The CDR3 loop spans 15 amino acids. The CDR3 region has the DNA TGTGCCAGCAGTCTCGACAGGGGAGGCAGTCAGCCCCAGCATTTT. It codes for CASSLDRGGSQPQHF.

The chain uses TRBV7-2 and TRBJ2-5, with TRBD1 as a possible D gene (5 bases). Trimming pared 5 bases from V and 7 bases from J, leaving 20 bases between. This CDR3 has 15 amino acids. The germline V gene encodes CDR1 SGHTA and CDR2 FQGNSA. Here the CDR3 DNA reads TGTGCCAGCAGCAGCCTGGGGCGAAGAGGTGTGACCCAGTACTTC. This sequence encodes CASSSLGRRGVTQYF. Complete variable domain (other parts from reference TRBV7-2 and TRBJ2-5): GAGVSQSPSNKVTEKGKDVELRCDPISGHTALYWYRQSLGQGLEFLIYFQGNSAPDKSGLPSDRFSAERTGGSVSTLTIQRTQQEDSAVYLCASSSLGRRGVTQYFGPGTRLLVL.